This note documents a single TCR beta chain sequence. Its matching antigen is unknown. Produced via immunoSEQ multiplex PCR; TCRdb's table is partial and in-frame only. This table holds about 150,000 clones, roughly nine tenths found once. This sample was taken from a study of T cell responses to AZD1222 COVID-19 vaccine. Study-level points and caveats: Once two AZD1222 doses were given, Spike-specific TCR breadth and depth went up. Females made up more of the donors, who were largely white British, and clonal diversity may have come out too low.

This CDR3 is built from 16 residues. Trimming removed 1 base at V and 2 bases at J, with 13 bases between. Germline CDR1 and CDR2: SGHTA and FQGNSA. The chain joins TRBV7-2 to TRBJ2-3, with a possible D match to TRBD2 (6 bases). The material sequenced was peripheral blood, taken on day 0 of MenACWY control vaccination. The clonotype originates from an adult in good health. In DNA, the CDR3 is TGTGCCAGCAGCTTAGGGTTACGGGGGTTCACAGATACGCAGTATTTT. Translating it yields CASSLGLRGFTDTQYF.